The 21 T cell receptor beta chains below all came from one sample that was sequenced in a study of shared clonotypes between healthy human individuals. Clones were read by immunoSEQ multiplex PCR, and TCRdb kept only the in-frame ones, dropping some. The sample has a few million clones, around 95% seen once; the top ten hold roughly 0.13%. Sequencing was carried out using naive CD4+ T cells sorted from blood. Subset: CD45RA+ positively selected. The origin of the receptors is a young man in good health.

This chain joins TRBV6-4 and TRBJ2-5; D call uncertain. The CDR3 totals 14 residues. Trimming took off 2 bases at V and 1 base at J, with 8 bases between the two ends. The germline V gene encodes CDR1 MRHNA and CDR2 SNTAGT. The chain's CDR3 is CASSDLDCQETQYF. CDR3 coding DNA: TGTGCCAGCAGTGACCTCGACTGCCAAGAGACCCAGTACTTC.

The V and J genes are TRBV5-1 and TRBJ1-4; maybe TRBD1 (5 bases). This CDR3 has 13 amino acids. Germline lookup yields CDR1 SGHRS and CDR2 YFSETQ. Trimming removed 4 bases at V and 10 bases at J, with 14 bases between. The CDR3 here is CASSQGGSGKLFF. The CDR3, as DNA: TGCGCCAGCAGCCAGGGAGGCTCGGGAAAACTGTTTTTT.

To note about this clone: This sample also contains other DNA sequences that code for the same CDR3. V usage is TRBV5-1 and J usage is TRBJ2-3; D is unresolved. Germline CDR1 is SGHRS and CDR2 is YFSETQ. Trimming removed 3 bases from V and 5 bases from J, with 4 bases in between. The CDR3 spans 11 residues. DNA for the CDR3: TGCGCCAGCAGCTCTAGAGATACGCAGTATTTT. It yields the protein CASSSRDTQYF.

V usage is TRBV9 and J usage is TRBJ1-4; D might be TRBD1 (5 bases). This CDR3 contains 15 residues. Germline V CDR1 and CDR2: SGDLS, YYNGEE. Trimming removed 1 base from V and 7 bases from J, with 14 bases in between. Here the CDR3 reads CASSVWGEVSEKLFF. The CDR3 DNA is TGTGCCAGCAGCGTATGGGGGGAGGTTTCTGAAAAACTGTTTTTT. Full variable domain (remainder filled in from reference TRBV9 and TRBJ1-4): DSGVTQTPKHLITATGQRVTLRCSPRSGDLSVYWYQQSLDQGLQFLIQYYNGEERAKGNILERFSAQQFPDLHSELNLSSLELGDSALYFCASSVWGEVSEKLFFGSGTQLSVL.

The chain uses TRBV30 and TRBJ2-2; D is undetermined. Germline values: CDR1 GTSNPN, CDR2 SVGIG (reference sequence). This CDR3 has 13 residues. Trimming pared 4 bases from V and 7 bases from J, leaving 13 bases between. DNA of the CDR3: TGTGCCTGGACCCCGCAAGCCTTCGGGGAGCTGTTTTTT. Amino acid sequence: CAWTPQAFGELFF.

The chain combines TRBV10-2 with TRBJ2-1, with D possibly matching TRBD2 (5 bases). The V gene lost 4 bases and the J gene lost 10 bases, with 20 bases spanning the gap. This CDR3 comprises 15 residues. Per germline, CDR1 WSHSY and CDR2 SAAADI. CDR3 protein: CASSGRGGGLREQFF. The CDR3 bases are TGCGCCAGCAGTGGTCGAGGAGGTGGCCTCCGGGAGCAGTTCTTC.

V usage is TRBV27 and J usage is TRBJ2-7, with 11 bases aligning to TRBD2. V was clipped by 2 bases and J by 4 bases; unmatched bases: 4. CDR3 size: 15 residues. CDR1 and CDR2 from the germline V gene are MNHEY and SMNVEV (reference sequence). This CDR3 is CASSLLAGGVYEQYF. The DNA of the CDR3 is TGTGCCAGCAGTTTACTAGCGGGAGGTGTGTACGAGCAGTACTTC.

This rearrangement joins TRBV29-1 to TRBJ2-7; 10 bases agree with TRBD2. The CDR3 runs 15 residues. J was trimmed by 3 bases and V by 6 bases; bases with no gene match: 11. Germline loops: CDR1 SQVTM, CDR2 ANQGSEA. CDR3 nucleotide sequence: TGCAGCGTGGAAAGCGGGAGGGCCCTTGACTACGAGCAGTACTTC. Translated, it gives CSVESGRALDYEQYF.

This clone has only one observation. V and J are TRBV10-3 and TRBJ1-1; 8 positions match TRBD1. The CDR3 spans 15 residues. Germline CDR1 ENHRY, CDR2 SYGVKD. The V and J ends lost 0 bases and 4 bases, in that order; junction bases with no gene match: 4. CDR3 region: CAISESTGGPTEAFF. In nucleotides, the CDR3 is TGTGCCATCAGTGAGTCAACAGGGGGTCCCACTGAAGCTTTCTTT.

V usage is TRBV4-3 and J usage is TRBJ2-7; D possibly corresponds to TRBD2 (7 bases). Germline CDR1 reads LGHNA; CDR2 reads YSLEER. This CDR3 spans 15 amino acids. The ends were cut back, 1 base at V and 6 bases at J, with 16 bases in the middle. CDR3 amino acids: CASSQVGGAIGEQYF. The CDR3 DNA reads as TGCGCCAGCAGCCAAGTAGGGGGGGCAATTGGCGAGCAGTACTTC.

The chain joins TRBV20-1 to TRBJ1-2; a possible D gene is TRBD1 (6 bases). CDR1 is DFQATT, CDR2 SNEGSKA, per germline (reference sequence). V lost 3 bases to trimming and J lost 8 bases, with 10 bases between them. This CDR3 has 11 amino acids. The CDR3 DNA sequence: TGCAGTGCTAGGGGGGCAGACGGCTACACCTTC. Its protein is CSARGADGYTF.

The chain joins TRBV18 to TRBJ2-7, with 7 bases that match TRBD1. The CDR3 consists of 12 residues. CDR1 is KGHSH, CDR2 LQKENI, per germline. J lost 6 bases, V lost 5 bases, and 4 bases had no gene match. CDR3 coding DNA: TGTGCCAGCTCAGGAGACAGGGTCGAGCAGTACTTC. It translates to CASSGDRVEQYF.

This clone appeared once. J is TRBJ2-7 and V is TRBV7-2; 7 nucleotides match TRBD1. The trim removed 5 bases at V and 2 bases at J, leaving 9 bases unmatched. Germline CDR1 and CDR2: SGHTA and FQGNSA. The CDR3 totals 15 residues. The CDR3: CASSRSGTDPYEQYF. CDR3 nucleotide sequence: TGTGCCAGCAGCCGTTCGGGGACAGATCCCTACGAGCAGTACTTC.

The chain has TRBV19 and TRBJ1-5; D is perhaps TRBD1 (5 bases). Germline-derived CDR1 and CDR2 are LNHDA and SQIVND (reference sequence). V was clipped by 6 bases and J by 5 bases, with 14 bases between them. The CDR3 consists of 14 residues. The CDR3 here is CASRADSLYQPQHF. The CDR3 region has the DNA TGTGCCAGTAGGGCAGACAGTCTCTATCAGCCCCAGCATTTT. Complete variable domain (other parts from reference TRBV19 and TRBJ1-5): DGGITQSPKYLFRKEGQNVTLSCEQNLNHDAMYWYRQDPGQGLRLIYYSQIVNDFQKGDIAEGYSVSREKKESFPLTVTSAQKNPTAFYLCASRADSLYQPQHFGDGTRLSIL.

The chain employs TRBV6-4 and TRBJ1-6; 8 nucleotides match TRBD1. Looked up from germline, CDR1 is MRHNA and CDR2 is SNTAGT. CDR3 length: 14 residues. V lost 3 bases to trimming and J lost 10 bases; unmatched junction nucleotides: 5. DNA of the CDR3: TGTGCCAGCAGTGAGGCAGGGGGCAGCTCACCCCTCCACTTT. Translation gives CASSEAGGSSPLHF.

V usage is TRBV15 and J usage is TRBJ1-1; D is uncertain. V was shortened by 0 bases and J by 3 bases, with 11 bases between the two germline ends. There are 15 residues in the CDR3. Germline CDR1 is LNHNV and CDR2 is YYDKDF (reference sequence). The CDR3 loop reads CATSRDLQIHTEAFF. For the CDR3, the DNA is TGTGCCACCAGCAGAGATTTACAGATTCACACTGAAGCTTTCTTT.

The CDR3 DNA is TGCGCCAGCAGCTTGCTCGCCCAGTACCAAGAGACCCAGTACTTC. It codes for CASSLLAQYQETQYF. The chain is built from TRBV5-1 and TRBJ2-5; D call uncertain. V was pared by 1 base and J by 0 bases, with 10 bases between. Germline V gene data show CDR1 as SGHRS and CDR2 as YFSETQ. The CDR3 totals 15 residues. Full variable domain (missing parts from reference TRBV5-1 and TRBJ2-5): KAGVTQTPRYLIKTRGQQVTLSCSPISGHRSVSWYQQTPGQGLQFLFEYFSETQRNKGNFPGRFSGRQFSNSRSEMNVSTLELGDSALYLCASSLLAQYQETQYFGPGTRLLVL.

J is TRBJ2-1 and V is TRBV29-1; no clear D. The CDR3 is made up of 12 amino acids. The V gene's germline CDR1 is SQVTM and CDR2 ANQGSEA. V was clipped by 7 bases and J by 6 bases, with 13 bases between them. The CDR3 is CSGLVEVNEQFF. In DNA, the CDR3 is TGCAGCGGCCTAGTAGAGGTCAATGAGCAGTTCTTC.

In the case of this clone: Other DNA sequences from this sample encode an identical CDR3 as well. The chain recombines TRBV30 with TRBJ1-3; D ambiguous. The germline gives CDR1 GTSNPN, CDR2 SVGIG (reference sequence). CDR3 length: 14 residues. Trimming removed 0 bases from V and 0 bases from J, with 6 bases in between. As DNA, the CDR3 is TGTGCCTGGAGTGTCCCTGGCTCTGGAAACACCATATATTTT. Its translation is CAWSVPGSGNTIYF.

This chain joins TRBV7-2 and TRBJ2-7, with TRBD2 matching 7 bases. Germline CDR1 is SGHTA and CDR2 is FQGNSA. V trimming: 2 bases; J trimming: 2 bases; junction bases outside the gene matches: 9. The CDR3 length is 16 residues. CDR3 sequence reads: CASSLSSASGTYEQYF. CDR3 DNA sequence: TGTGCCAGCAGCTTATCATCCGCTAGCGGAACCTACGAGCAGTACTTC.

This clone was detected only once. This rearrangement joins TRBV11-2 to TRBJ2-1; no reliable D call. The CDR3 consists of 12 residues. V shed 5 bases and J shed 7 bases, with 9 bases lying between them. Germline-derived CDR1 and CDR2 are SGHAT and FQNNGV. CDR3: CASSPAWNEQFF. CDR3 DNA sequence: TGTGCCAGCAGCCCCGCGTGGAATGAGCAGTTCTTC.